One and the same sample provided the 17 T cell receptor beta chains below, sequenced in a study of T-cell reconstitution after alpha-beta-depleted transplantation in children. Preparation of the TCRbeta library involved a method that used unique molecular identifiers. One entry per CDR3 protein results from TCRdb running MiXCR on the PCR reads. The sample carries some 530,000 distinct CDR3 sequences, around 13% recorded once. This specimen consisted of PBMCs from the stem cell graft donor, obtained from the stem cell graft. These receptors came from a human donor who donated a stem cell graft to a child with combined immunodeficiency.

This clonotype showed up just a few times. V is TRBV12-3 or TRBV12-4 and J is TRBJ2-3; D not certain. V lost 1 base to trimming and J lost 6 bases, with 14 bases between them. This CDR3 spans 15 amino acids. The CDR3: CASSLVGSLLDTQYF. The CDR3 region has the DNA TGTGCCAGCAGTTTAGTGGGCTCGTTGCTGGATACGCAGTATTTT.

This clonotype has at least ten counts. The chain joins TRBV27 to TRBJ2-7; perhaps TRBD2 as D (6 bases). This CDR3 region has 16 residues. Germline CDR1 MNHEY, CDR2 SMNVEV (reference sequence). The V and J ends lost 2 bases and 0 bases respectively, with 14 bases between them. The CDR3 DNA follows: TGTGCCAGCAGTTTAGAGGCTCGCGGGAACTCCTACGAGCAGTACTTC. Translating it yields CASSLEARGNSYEQYF.

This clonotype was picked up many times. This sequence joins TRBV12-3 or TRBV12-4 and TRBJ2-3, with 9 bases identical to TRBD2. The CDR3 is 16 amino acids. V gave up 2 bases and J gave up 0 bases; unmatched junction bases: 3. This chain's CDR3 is CASSLFAGGSTDTQYF. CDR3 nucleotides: TGTGCCAGCAGTTTATTTGCGGGAGGGAGCACAGATACGCAGTATTTT.

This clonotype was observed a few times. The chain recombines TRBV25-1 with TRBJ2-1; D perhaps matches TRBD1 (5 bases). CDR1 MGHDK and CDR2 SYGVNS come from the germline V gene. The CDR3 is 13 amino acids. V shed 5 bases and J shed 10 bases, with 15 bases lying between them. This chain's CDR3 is CASSFRGPWEQFF. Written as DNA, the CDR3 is TGTGCCAGCAGTTTTAGGGGCCCTTGGGAGCAGTTCTTC.

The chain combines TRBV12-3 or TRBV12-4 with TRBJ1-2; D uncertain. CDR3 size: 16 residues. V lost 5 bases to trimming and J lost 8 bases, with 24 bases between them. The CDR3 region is CASSGGLTHLRDGYTF. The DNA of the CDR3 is TGTGCCAGCAGTGGCGGCTTAACTCATTTAAGAGACGGCTACACCTTC.

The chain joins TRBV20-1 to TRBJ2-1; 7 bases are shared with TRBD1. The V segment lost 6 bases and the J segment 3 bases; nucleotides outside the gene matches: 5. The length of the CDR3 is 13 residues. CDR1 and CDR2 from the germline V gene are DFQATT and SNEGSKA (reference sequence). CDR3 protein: CSAKTGFYNEQFF. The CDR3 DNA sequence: TGCAGTGCCAAGACAGGGTTCTACAATGAGCAGTTCTTC.

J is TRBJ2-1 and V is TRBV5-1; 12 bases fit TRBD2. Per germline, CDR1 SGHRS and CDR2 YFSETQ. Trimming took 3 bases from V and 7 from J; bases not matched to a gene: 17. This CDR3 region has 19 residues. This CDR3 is CASSSRLFTLAGGRNEQFF. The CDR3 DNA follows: TGCGCCAGCAGCTCCCGACTATTCACCCTAGCGGGAGGGCGGAATGAGCAGTTCTTC.

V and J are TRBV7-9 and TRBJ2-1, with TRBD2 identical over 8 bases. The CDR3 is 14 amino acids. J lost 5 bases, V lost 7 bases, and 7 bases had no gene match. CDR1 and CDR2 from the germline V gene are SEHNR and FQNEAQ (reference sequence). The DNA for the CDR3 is TGTGCCAGCAACATAGCGGGGATTGACAATGAGCAGTTCTTC. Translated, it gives CASNIAGIDNEQFF.

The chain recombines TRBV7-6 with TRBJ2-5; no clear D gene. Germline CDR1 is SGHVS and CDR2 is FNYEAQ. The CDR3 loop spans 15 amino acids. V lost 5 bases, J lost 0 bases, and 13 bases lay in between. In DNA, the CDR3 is TGTGCCAGCAGCGAGACCGGGCTCTACCAAGAGACCCAGTACTTC. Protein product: CASSETGLYQETQYF.

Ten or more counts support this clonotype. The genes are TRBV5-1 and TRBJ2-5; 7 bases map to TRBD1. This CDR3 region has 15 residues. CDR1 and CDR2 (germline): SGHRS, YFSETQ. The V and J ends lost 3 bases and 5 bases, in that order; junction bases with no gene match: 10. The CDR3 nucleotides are TGCGCCAGCAGCTCGCAGACAGGGTCTAGGGAGACCCAGTACTTC. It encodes CASSSQTGSRETQYF.

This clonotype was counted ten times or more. The CDR3 loop is CASRPLRRTEAFF. CDR3 nucleotide sequence: TGTGCCAGCAGACCACTACGCCGCACTGAAGCTTTCTTT. The V and J genes are TRBV12-3 or TRBV12-4 and TRBJ1-1; D gene ambiguous. This CDR3 comprises 13 residues. Trimming took 6 bases from V and 4 from J, leaving 12 bases between them.

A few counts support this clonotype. The CDR3 sequence is CASSLGGIALITGELFF. In DNA, the CDR3 is TGTGCCAGCAGTTTAGGTGGAATAGCCTTAATCACCGGGGAGCTGTTTTTT. This chain joins TRBV12-3 or TRBV12-4 and TRBJ2-2; D unresolved. V shed 1 base and J shed 4 bases, with 16 bases lying between them. CDR3 size: 17 residues.

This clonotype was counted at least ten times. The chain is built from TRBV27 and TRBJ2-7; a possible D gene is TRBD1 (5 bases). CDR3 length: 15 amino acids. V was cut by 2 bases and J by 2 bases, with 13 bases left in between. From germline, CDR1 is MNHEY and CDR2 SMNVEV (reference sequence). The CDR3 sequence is CASSLTHLGAYEQYF. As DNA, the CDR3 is TGTGCCAGCAGTTTAACTCACCTAGGGGCCTACGAGCAGTACTTC.

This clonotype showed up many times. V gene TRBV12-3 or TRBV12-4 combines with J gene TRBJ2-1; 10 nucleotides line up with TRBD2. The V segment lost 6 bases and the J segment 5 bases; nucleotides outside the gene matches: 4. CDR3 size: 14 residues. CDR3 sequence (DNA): TGTGCCAGCAGGTCTAGCGGGGGAAACAATGAGCAGTTCTTC. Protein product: CASRSSGGNNEQFF.

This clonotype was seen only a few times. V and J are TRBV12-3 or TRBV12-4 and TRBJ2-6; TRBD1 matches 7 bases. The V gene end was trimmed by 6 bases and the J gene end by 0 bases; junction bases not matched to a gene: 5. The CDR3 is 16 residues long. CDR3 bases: TGTGCCAGCAGGAGGGACAGAACCTCTGGGGCCAACGTCCTGACTTTC. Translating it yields CASRRDRTSGANVLTF.

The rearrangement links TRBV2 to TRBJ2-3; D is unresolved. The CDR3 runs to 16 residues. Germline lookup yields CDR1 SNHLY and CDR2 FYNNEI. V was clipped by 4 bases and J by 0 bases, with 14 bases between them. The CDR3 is CASSASYAPSTDTQYF. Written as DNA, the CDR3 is TGTGCCAGCAGTGCATCCTATGCCCCTAGCACAGATACGCAGTATTTT.

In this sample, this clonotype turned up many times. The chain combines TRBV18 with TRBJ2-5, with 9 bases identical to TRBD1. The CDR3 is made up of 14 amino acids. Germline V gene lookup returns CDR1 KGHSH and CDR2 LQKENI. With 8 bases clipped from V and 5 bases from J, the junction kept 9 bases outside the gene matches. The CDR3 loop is CASSPRTGEETQYF. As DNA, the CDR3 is TGTGCCAGCAGCCCGAGGACAGGGGAGGAGACCCAGTACTTC.